This T cell receptor (beta chain) came from a study of blood T cell repertoires in COVID-19. Looking at the study overall: From T cells, B-cell-depleted T cells, or PBMCs came the material, which was cDNA or gDNA.

Sequencing was performed with immunoSEQ multiplex PCR; in TCRdb, only in-frame clones are kept and a portion is missing. The table has 250,000 to 350,000 clones, approximately 90% seen once. Trimming stripped 5 bases from V and 7 bases from J, with 17 bases between. Per germline, CDR1 SGHTA and CDR2 FQGNSA. CDR3 length: 14 residues. Specimen: PBMCs or T cells enriched from blood (not recorded which). This chain joins TRBV7-2 and TRBJ1-2, with D unresolved. The source is a woman aged 55-75 years in a cohort exposed to, infected with or recovered from COVID-19 (not recorded which). CDR3 region: CASSTDGTAGGYTF. In nucleotides, the CDR3 is TGTGCCAGCAGCACAGACGGCACAGCAGGTGGCTACACCTTC.